Listed below are T cell receptor beta chains from one sample, sequenced in a study of CD8 T cells in ankylosing spondylitis. MiXCR was run by TCRdb on the 5' RACE reads, yielding one entry per CDR3 protein. Counted here are some 240,000 distinct CDR3 sequences, 18% occurring once; the ten biggest clones make up around 32%. Sequenced input: blood, either unsorted or a sorted T cell fraction (not recorded which). Receptor source: a male donor with ankylosing spondylitis or in good health (not recorded which). The CDR3 runs from the conserved cysteine through the conserved F or W. A D gene is named only where the DNA matches it firmly. Not all rows give a size; the values are once, few, many and, for expanded clones, a class.

CDR3nt: TGCGCCAGCAGCCATGCTAGCGGAAATTACGAGCAGTACTTC; CDR3aa: CASSHASGNYEQYF; v_gene: TRBV4-1; j_gene: TRBJ2-7; d_gene: TRBD2; abundance: .
CDR3nt: TGTGCCAGCAGCTTTGGTGCGACTATTAACACCGGGGAGCTGTTTTTT; CDR3aa: CASSFGATINTGELFF; v_gene: TRBV12-3/TRBV12-4; j_gene: TRBJ2-2; d_gene: .; abundance: .
CDR3nt: TGTGCCAGCAGTTTAGGGGATCCCACAGATACGCAGTATTTT; CDR3aa: CASSLGDPTDTQYF; v_gene: TRBV28; j_gene: TRBJ2-3; d_gene: .; abundance: .
CDR3nt: TGCAGTGCTAGGTCGGGCGAAACCTACGAGCAGTACTTC; CDR3aa: CSARSGETYEQYF; v_gene: TRBV20-1; j_gene: TRBJ2-7; d_gene: .; abundance: .
CDR3nt: TGTGCCAGCAGTGAACTAAGGGTTGGGGATACGCAGTATTTT; CDR3aa: CASSELRVGDTQYF; v_gene: TRBV12-3/TRBV12-4; j_gene: TRBJ2-3; d_gene: .; abundance: few
CDR3nt: TGTGCCAGCAGCTTAGGAGACACCGGTCAGCTCTTT; CDR3aa: CASSLGDTGQLF; v_gene: TRBV7-2; j_gene: TRBJ1-3; d_gene: .; abundance: few
CDR3nt: TGCAGTGCTAGAGATTTAACTAGCGGGGATGATAGAATCTACAATGAGCAGTTCTTC; CDR3aa: CSARDLTSGDDRIYNEQFF; v_gene: TRBV20-1; j_gene: TRBJ2-1; d_gene: TRBD2; abundance: .
CDR3nt: TGTGCCAGCAGTTACTCGCCCACGGCCCCCAATCAGCCCCAGCATTTT; CDR3aa: CASSYSPTAPNQPQHF; v_gene: TRBV6-2/TRBV6-3; j_gene: TRBJ1-5; d_gene: .; abundance: many
CDR3nt: TGCAGCGTTGAAGGGGCCGGGGCGAGCTCCTACGAGCAGTACTTC; CDR3aa: CSVEGAGASSYEQYF; v_gene: TRBV29-1; j_gene: TRBJ2-7; d_gene: .; abundance: few
CDR3nt: TGTGCCAGCAGTTTTGGAGACCCCCCCACAGATACGCAGTATTTT; CDR3aa: CASSFGDPPTDTQYF; v_gene: TRBV12-3/TRBV12-4; j_gene: TRBJ2-3; d_gene: .; abundance: .
CDR3nt: TGTGCCAGCAGCCCGGACAGGGGCCGGTACAATGAGCAGTTCTTC; CDR3aa: CASSPDRGRYNEQFF; v_gene: TRBV6-1; j_gene: TRBJ2-1; d_gene: TRBD1; abundance: .
CDR3nt: TGTGCCAGCAGTCTGGACCGGGTTGAGCAGTTCTTC; CDR3aa: CASSLDRVEQFF; v_gene: TRBV27; j_gene: TRBJ2-1; d_gene: .; abundance: few
CDR3nt: TGCAGCGTTGAAGGGGGCGAGGCAGATACGCAGTATTTT; CDR3aa: CSVEGGEADTQYF; v_gene: TRBV29-1; j_gene: TRBJ2-3; d_gene: .; abundance: few
CDR3nt: TGCGCCAGCAGCCGGGACGCCGCCTACAATGAGCAGTTCTTC; CDR3aa: CASSRDAAYNEQFF; v_gene: TRBV4-3; j_gene: TRBJ2-1; d_gene: .; abundance: .
CDR3nt: TGTGCCAGCAGTTTACAAAACACGGTGAACACTGAAGCTTTCTTT; CDR3aa: CASSLQNTVNTEAFF; v_gene: TRBV6-2/TRBV6-3; j_gene: TRBJ1-1; d_gene: .; abundance: many
CDR3nt: TGTGCCAGCAGCTTCGGGACAACGAACACCGGGGAGCTGTTTTTT; CDR3aa: CASSFGTTNTGELFF; v_gene: TRBV7-2; j_gene: TRBJ2-2; d_gene: .; abundance: few
CDR3nt: TGTGCCAGCAGCTTGGCTAGCGGGAGATCTCATGAGCAGTTCTTC; CDR3aa: CASSLASGRSHEQFF; v_gene: TRBV5-4; j_gene: TRBJ2-1; d_gene: TRBD2; abundance: .
CDR3nt: TGCGCCAGCAGCCAAGCGGGGACAGTTTACGAGCAGTACTTC; CDR3aa: CASSQAGTVYEQYF; v_gene: TRBV4-1; j_gene: TRBJ2-7; d_gene: TRBD1; abundance: many
CDR3nt: TGTGCCACCAGTGATTTGACTAGCGGAGACACCGGGGAGCTGTTTTTT; CDR3aa: CATSDLTSGDTGELFF; v_gene: TRBV24-1; j_gene: TRBJ2-2; d_gene: TRBD2; abundance: .
CDR3nt: TGTGCCAGCAGCTTAGGAACACACAGGGGAAGCCCGCTAGCCAAAAACATTCAGTACTTC; CDR3aa: CASSLGTHRGSPLAKNIQYF; v_gene: TRBV11-1; j_gene: TRBJ2-4; d_gene: TRBD1; abundance: .
CDR3nt: TGTGCCAGCACCCCCGGGTCGGAGCAGTTCTTC; CDR3aa: CASTPGSEQFF; v_gene: TRBV12-3/TRBV12-4; j_gene: TRBJ2-1; d_gene: .; abundance: few
CDR3nt: TGCAGCGCCCCCATAGGAGCTGAAGCTTTCTTT; CDR3aa: CSAPIGAEAFF; v_gene: TRBV29-1; j_gene: TRBJ1-1; d_gene: .; abundance: many
CDR3nt: TGTGCCAGCAGCTCAAGGACTAGCGGACCACAAGAGACCCAGTACTTC; CDR3aa: CASSSRTSGPQETQYF; v_gene: TRBV7-9; j_gene: TRBJ2-5; d_gene: TRBD2; abundance: .
CDR3nt: TGCGCCAGCAGCCCATCCGGGACAGAGTTTGAGCAGTACTTC; CDR3aa: CASSPSGTEFEQYF; v_gene: TRBV5-1; j_gene: TRBJ2-7; d_gene: TRBD1; abundance: .
CDR3nt: TGTGCCAGCGGCGAGGGGTGGGGCAGTGAAGCTTTCTTT; CDR3aa: CASGEGWGSEAFF; v_gene: TRBV9; j_gene: TRBJ1-1; d_gene: .; abundance: .
CDR3nt: TGCGCCAGCAGCGACCGGACAGGGATTAATGGCTCCACCTTC; CDR3aa: CASSDRTGINGSTF; v_gene: TRBV5-1; j_gene: TRBJ1-2; d_gene: TRBD1; abundance: .
CDR3nt: TGCAGCGTTGAGGGGGACAGGGGGCGAGGAAGCACAGATACGCAGTATTTT; CDR3aa: CSVEGDRGRGSTDTQYF; v_gene: TRBV29-1; j_gene: TRBJ2-3; d_gene: TRBD1; abundance: .
CDR3nt: TGCAGTGCTAGAGATAGCGGGACCGCCCCCGGGGAGCTGTTTTTT; CDR3aa: CSARDSGTAPGELFF; v_gene: TRBV20-1; j_gene: TRBJ2-2; d_gene: TRBD2; abundance: .
CDR3nt: TGTGCCAGCAGTTACGGGACTAGCTCGGGCAATGAGCAGTTCTTC; CDR3aa: CASSYGTSSGNEQFF; v_gene: TRBV6-5; j_gene: TRBJ2-1; d_gene: TRBD2; abundance: .
CDR3nt: TGCGCCAGCAGGGTAGGCAGGGCGAACAATGAGCAGTTCTTC; CDR3aa: CASRVGRANNEQFF; v_gene: TRBV4-1; j_gene: TRBJ2-1; d_gene: .; abundance: .
CDR3nt: TGTGCCAGCAGCCCCAGTACAGACTTTTACGAGCAGTACTTC; CDR3aa: CASSPSTDFYEQYF; v_gene: TRBV12-3/TRBV12-4; j_gene: TRBJ2-7; d_gene: .; abundance: many
CDR3nt: TGTGCCATCCCATCTTTGGGTCAGCGGGGTGACACCGGGGAGCTGTTTTTT; CDR3aa: CAIPSLGQRGDTGELFF; v_gene: TRBV12-3/TRBV12-4; j_gene: TRBJ2-2; d_gene: TRBD2; abundance: .
CDR3nt: TGCAGCGTTACCCTAGCGGACCATAGCACAGATACGCAGTATTTT; CDR3aa: CSVTLADHSTDTQYF; v_gene: TRBV29-1; j_gene: TRBJ2-3; d_gene: TRBD2; abundance: .
CDR3nt: TGTGCCATCAGTGAGTCGGCAGGGGGTGGTGAAAAACTGTTTTTT; CDR3aa: CAISESAGGGEKLFF; v_gene: TRBV10-3; j_gene: TRBJ1-4; d_gene: TRBD1; abundance: few
CDR3nt: TGTGCCAGCCGCCGGACAGGGGGCCACGAGCAGTACTTC; CDR3aa: CASRRTGGHEQYF; v_gene: TRBV25-1; j_gene: TRBJ2-7; d_gene: TRBD1; abundance: .
CDR3nt: TGTGCCAGCAGCTTGGGACAAGGTTTTGAAAAACTGTTTTTT; CDR3aa: CASSLGQGFEKLFF; v_gene: TRBV7-9; j_gene: TRBJ1-4; d_gene: .; abundance: .
CDR3nt: TGCAGTGCTAGAGATATCAGAGTCTCCTACGAGCAGTACTTC; CDR3aa: CSARDIRVSYEQYF; v_gene: TRBV20-1; j_gene: TRBJ2-7; d_gene: .; abundance: few
CDR3nt: TGTGCCAGCAGCCCCCGGCGGGAGACAGATACGCAGTATTTT; CDR3aa: CASSPRRETDTQYF; v_gene: TRBV7-3; j_gene: TRBJ2-3; d_gene: TRBD2; abundance: few
CDR3nt: TGTGCCAGCAACGGGACGGAATCCTACGAGCAGTACTTC; CDR3aa: CASNGTESYEQYF; v_gene: TRBV2; j_gene: TRBJ2-7; d_gene: .; abundance: few
CDR3nt: TGTGCCAGCGGGGATGGGACAGGGAGGGAGACCCAGTACTTC; CDR3aa: CASGDGTGRETQYF; v_gene: TRBV12-3/TRBV12-4; j_gene: TRBJ2-5; d_gene: TRBD1; abundance: .
CDR3nt: TGCGCCAGCAGCTTGTCCGCAGGGGGCCAAGAGACCCAGTACTTC; CDR3aa: CASSLSAGGQETQYF; v_gene: TRBV5-1; j_gene: TRBJ2-5; d_gene: TRBD1; abundance: .
CDR3nt: TGTGCCAGCAGCTTAGTCATCAGGGGGCGCAGCACCGGGGAGCTGTTTTTT; CDR3aa: CASSLVIRGRSTGELFF; v_gene: TRBV7-2; j_gene: TRBJ2-2; d_gene: TRBD1; abundance: few
CDR3nt: TGTGCCAGAAGGGGTCTCTCCTACAATGAGCAGTTCTTC; CDR3aa: CARRGLSYNEQFF; v_gene: TRBV2; j_gene: TRBJ2-1; d_gene: .; abundance: .
CDR3nt: TGTGTCCTCAGGCCCCCCCACAGGGGGTCCGCAGATACGCAGTATTTT; CDR3aa: CVLRPPHRGSADTQYF; v_gene: TRBV19; j_gene: TRBJ2-3; d_gene: TRBD1; abundance: many
CDR3nt: TGTGCCAGCAGCTTAGTAGGAAACTACGAGCAGTACTTC; CDR3aa: CASSLVGNYEQYF; v_gene: TRBV11-2; j_gene: TRBJ2-7; d_gene: .; abundance: few
CDR3nt: TGTGCCAGCAGTTACTATAAAGGGACTAGCGGGAGGCTGGGGCTCTACGAGCAGTACTTC; CDR3aa: CASSYYKGTSGRLGLYEQYF; v_gene: TRBV6-2/TRBV6-3; j_gene: TRBJ2-7; d_gene: TRBD2; abundance: .
CDR3nt: TGTGCCAGCAGTTTAGGTTCAGGGTGGTATGAGCAGTTCTTC; CDR3aa: CASSLGSGWYEQFF; v_gene: TRBV12-3/TRBV12-4; j_gene: TRBJ2-1; d_gene: .; abundance: .
CDR3nt: TGTGCCAGCAGCTTGGGGGGGATCTATGGAGATACGCAGTATTTT; CDR3aa: CASSLGGIYGDTQYF; v_gene: TRBV5-6; j_gene: TRBJ2-3; d_gene: .; abundance: few
CDR3nt: TGCGCCAGCAGCCAAGAAGCTAGCGGAAGTTCCTACAATGAGCAGTTCTTC; CDR3aa: CASSQEASGSSYNEQFF; v_gene: TRBV4-3; j_gene: TRBJ2-1; d_gene: TRBD2; abundance: .
CDR3nt: TGTGCCAGCAGGCCGACAGGGGTGCCAGGCGAGCAGTACTTC; CDR3aa: CASRPTGVPGEQYF; v_gene: TRBV28; j_gene: TRBJ2-7; d_gene: TRBD1; abundance: .